The source of this T cell receptor (beta chain) is a study of shared clonotypes between healthy human individuals. Donors, healthy HIV-negative adults, lacked recent acute infections or vaccinations. CD4+ cells yielded CD45RA+ naive and CD45RA-negative memory subsets. This clone was seen a handful of times. CDR1 and CDR2 from the germline V gene are ENHRY and SYGVKD. There are 16 residues in the CDR3. Trimming took 0 bases from V and 8 from J, leaving 14 bases between them. Method: immunoSEQ multiplex PCR; TCRdb's copy keeps in-frame clones and lacks some. The table includes about 2.4 million clones, about 92% detected once.

This sequence joins TRBV10-3 and TRBJ1-6; tentative D call: TRBD1 (6 bases). Sequencing was carried out using naive CD4+ T cells sorted from blood. Subset of the sample: CD45RA+ positively selected. This clonotype originated in a man younger than 35 in good health. CDR3 DNA sequence: TGTGCCATCAGTGAGTCCGGCAGGGGAACGGATTCACCCCTCCACTTT. Translating it yields CAISESGRGTDSPLHF.